The 13 T cell receptor beta chains below come from one sample, sequenced in a study of PD-1 blockade in classical Hodgkin lymphoma. Time point specified: cycle 4 day 1 (C4D1), after more than five weeks of nivolumab. No patient escaped relapse after autologous stem cell transplantation, and brentuximab vedotin exposure varied. Magnetic negative selection was used to purify CD4+ T cells from PBMCs that had been thawed. Clones were sequenced by immunoSEQ multiplex PCR, and TCRdb holds only the in-frame ones, with some missing. Of 25,000 to 35,000 clones in the sample, around 80% were seen once. Material: CD4+ T cells from blood, obtained before the fourth cycle of nivolumab. Receptors originate from a human donor with classical Hodgkin lymphoma.

The chain couples TRBV10-3 to TRBJ2-7; 10 nucleotides align to TRBD2. The trim removed 5 bases at V and 0 bases at J, leaving 4 bases unmatched. The CDR3 has 15 amino acids. Germline assignment: CDR1 ENHRY and CDR2 SYGVKD. CDR3 in amino acids: CAISLAGGHSYEQYF. CDR3 in DNA: TGTGCCATCAGTTTAGCGGGGGGCCACTCCTACGAGCAGTACTTC.

V gene TRBV25-1 combines with J gene TRBJ1-5, with D unclear. Germline V lookup: CDR1 MGHDK, CDR2 SYGVNS. The ends were cut back, 2 bases at V and 3 bases at J, with 8 bases in the middle. The CDR3 runs to 14 residues. In DNA form, the CDR3 reads TGTGCCAGCAGTGAACAAGGTTTCAATCAGCCCCAGCATTTT. Its translation: CASSEQGFNQPQHF.

On this clone: Within the sample, other DNA sequences also encode this same CDR3. The chain employs TRBV5-1 and TRBJ1-2; D unclear. The CDR3 covers 13 residues. Germline lookup yields CDR1 SGHRS and CDR2 YFSETQ. V shed 0 bases and J shed 3 bases, with 6 bases lying between them. As DNA, the CDR3 is TGCGCCAGCAGCTTGGCCGGGGACTATGGCTACACCTTC. Its translation is CASSLAGDYGYTF.

The V call is TRBV7-3, the J call TRBJ1-1, with D uncertain. V dropped 5 bases and J dropped 4 bases, with 11 bases sitting between them. The CDR3 is 13 residues long. CDR1 is SGHTA, CDR2 FQGTGA, per germline. This chain's CDR3 is CASSAISGTEAFF. For the CDR3, the DNA is TGTGCCAGCAGCGCTATCTCAGGCACTGAAGCTTTCTTT.

This chain joins TRBV5-1 and TRBJ1-2, with D uncertain. Germline V gene sequence: CDR1 SGHRS, CDR2 YFSETQ. Trimming pared 3 bases from V and 0 bases from J, leaving 15 bases between. This CDR3 is built from 16 residues. The CDR3 protein is CASSSQGRGSNYGYTF. The CDR3 region has the DNA TGCGCCAGCAGCTCCCAAGGAAGAGGATCTAACTATGGCTACACCTTC.

The rearrangement links TRBV19 to TRBJ1-2; TRBD1 agrees at 9 bases. This CDR3 comprises 15 residues. Trimming at V came to 7 bases and at J to 5 bases, leaving 11 bases not matched to a gene. Germline CDR1 LNHDA, CDR2 SQIVND (reference sequence). CDR3 protein: CASTLGTGFSYGYTF. CDR3 in DNA: TGTGCCAGTACCCTGGGGACAGGGTTTTCGTATGGCTACACCTTC.

The V call is TRBV9, the J call TRBJ1-1; TRBD1 agrees at 8 bases. The trim removed 4 bases at V and 5 bases at J, leaving 4 bases unmatched. The CDR3 has 13 amino acids. Per germline, CDR1 SGDLS and CDR2 YYNGEE. CDR3 DNA sequence: TGTGCCAGCAGCTCCCGACAGGGGACTGAAGCTTTCTTT. As protein: CASSSRQGTEAFF. Variable domain in full (rest from reference TRBV9 and TRBJ1-1): DSGVTQTPKHLITATGQRVTLRCSPRSGDLSVYWYQQSLDQGLQFLIQYYNGEERAKGNILERFSAQQFPDLHSELNLSSLELGDSALYFCASSSRQGTEAFFGQGTRLTVV.

This clone has just a few counts. This chain links TRBV5-1 with TRBJ2-7, with D possibly TRBD1 on 5 matching bases. CDR3 length: 10 residues. The V end was cut by 10 bases, the J end by 6 bases, with 11 bases between. Germline CDR1 and CDR2: SGHRS and YFSETQ. The CDR3 reads CAGDSVEQYF. Written as DNA, the CDR3 is TGCGCCGGCGACAGCGTCGAGCAGTACTTC.

This clone has more than one count but fewer than ten. The chain joins TRBV7-9 to TRBJ1-1; D is unresolved. V lost 1 base and J lost 11, with 11 bases in between. The germline V gene encodes CDR1 SEHNR and CDR2 FQNEAQ (reference sequence). The CDR3 length is 12 residues. CDR3 loop: CASSLVREGAFF. The CDR3 region has the DNA TGTGCCAGCAGCTTAGTAAGGGAAGGGGCTTTCTTT.

V and J are TRBV30 and TRBJ1-1; no clear D. CDR1 is GTSNPN and CDR2 is SVGIG in the germline V gene (reference sequence). There are 13 residues in the CDR3. Trimming cost V 2 bases and J 1 base, with 8 bases left between them. For the CDR3, the DNA is TGTGCCTGGAGTACCGCCACGAACACTGAAGCTTTCTTT. It specifies CAWSTATNTEAFF.

CDR3 in DNA: TGTGCCAGCAGCCTTTTAGGTGGGACAGGAGAGCAGTTCTTC. This encodes CASSLLGGTGEQFF. The chain links TRBV7-9 to TRBJ2-1; 8 bases fit TRBD1. The germline V gene encodes CDR1 SEHNR and CDR2 FQNEAQ (reference sequence). The CDR3 totals 14 residues. V lost 5 bases to trimming and J lost 10 bases; unmatched junction nucleotides: 10.

This clone appeared a few times. This chain uses TRBV7-8 with TRBJ1-2, with 9 bases matching TRBD1. CDR1 is SGHVS, CDR2 FQNEAQ, per germline. This CDR3 is 13 amino acids long. V lost 4 bases, J lost 8 bases, and 5 bases stayed unmatched. The CDR3 bases are TGTGCCAGCAGCTATACAGGGGGCATCGGCTACACCTTC. Translation gives CASSYTGGIGYTF.

This clone was picked up one time. This chain connects TRBV7-2 to TRBJ2-5; D gene ambiguous. Germline V CDR1 and CDR2: SGHTA, FQGNSA. V was trimmed by 5 bases and J by 1 base, leaving 11 bases between them. The CDR3 covers 14 residues. The CDR3 bases are TGTGCCAGCAGCCGCACAGACGCCCAAGAGACCCAGTACTTC. Translation gives CASSRTDAQETQYF.